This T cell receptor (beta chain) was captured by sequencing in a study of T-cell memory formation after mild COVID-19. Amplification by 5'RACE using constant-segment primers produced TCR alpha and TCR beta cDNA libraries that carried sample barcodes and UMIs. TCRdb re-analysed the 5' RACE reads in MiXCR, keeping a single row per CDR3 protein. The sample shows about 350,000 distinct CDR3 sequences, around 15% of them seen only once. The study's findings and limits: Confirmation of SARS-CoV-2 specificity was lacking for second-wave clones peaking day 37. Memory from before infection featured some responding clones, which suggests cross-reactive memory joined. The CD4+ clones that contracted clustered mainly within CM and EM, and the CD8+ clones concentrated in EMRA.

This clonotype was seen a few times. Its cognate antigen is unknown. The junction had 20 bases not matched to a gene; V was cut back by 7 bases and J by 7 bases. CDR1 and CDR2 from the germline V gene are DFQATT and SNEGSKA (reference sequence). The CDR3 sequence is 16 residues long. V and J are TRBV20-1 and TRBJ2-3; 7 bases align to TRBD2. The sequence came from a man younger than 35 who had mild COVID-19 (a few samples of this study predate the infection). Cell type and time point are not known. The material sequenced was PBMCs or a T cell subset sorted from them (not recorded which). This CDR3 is CSVASDPRGIGHTQYF. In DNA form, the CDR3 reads TGCAGTGTCGCGTCAGATCCGCGGGGGATCGGCCATACGCAGTATTTT.